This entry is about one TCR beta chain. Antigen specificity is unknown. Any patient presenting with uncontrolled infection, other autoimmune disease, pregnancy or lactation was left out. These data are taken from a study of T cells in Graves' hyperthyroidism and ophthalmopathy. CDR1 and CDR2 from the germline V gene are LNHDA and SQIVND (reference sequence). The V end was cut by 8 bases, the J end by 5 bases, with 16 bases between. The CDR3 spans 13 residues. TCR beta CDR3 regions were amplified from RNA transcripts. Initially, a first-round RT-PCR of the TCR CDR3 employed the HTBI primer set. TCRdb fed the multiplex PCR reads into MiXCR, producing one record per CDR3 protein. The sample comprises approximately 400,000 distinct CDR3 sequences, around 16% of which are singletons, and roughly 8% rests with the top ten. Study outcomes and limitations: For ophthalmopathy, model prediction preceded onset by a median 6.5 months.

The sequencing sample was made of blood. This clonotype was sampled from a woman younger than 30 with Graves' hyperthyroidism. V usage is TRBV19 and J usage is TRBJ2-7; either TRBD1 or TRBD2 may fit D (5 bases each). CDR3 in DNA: TGTGCCAGTCGCGACAGCCCGGGGCACGAGCAGTACTTC. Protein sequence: CASRDSPGHEQYF. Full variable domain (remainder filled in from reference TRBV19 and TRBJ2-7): DGGITQSPKYLFRKEGQNVTLSCEQNLNHDAMYWYRQDPGQGLRLIYYSQIVNDFQKGDIAEGYSVSREKKESFPLTVTSAQKNPTAFYLCASRDSPGHEQYFGPGTRLTVT.